The 27 T cell receptor beta chains below come from one sample, sequenced in a study of T cells after yellow fever vaccination. TCRdb independently ran MiXCR on the 5' RACE reads; one entry per CDR3 protein. The table lists some 600,000 distinct CDR3 sequences, around an eighth of them singletons, with 15% in the top ten. The specimen was PBMCs, collected on the day of the yellow fever booster vaccination. These receptors came from a man aged 25 to 40 who received the YFV17D yellow fever vaccine.

The genes are TRBV6-2 or TRBV6-3 and TRBJ2-7, with D perhaps matching TRBD1 or TRBD2 (5 bases each). V gave up 7 bases and J gave up 3 bases, with 16 bases separating them. This CDR3 has 14 residues. Germline V gene sequence: CDR1 MNHEY, CDR2 SVGEGT. The CDR3 loop is CASTLLGVFYEQYF. In DNA form, the CDR3 reads TGTGCCAGCACACTACTAGGGGTCTTCTACGAGCAGTACTTC.

The table lists this clonotype with a few counts. The J gene is TRBJ2-3, the V gene TRBV4-3, with 7 bases aligning to TRBD2. The CDR3 has 16 amino acids. Germline CDR1 LGHNA, CDR2 YSLEER. V lost 6 bases, J lost 5 bases, and 14 bases stayed unmatched. CDR3 amino acids: CASSDGAGAVGDTQYF. CDR3 sequence (DNA): TGCGCCAGCAGTGATGGGGCGGGAGCAGTTGGAGATACGCAGTATTTT.

This clonotype has only a few counts. This chain links TRBV5-1 with TRBJ1-2; TRBD1 agrees at 10 bases. The CDR3 sequence is 18 residues long. In germline, CDR1 is SGHRS, CDR2 YFSETQ. Trimming removed 0 bases from V and 7 bases from J; junction bases left unmatched: 15. The CDR3 DNA reads as TGCGCCAGCAGCTTGGGGTTCACGCCGACCGGGACAGGGGCTGGCTACACCTTC. This gives the protein CASSLGFTPTGTGAGYTF.

This clonotype was counted a few times. CDR3 coding DNA: TGTGCCACCAGTGAGAGCCACGGACAGGATGGTGGATCAGATACGCAGTATTTT. Encoded protein: CATSESHGQDGGSDTQYF. The chain uses TRBV24-1 and TRBJ2-3; 7 positions agree with TRBD1. The CDR3 is 18 residues long. The trim removed 4 bases at V and 4 bases at J, leaving 16 bases unmatched. Germline-derived CDR1 and CDR2 are KGHDR and SFDVKD.

This clonotype was counted between two and nine times. V and J are TRBV12-3 or TRBV12-4 and TRBJ2-5; D possibly corresponds to TRBD2 (6 bases). The V and J ends lost 5 bases and 7 bases respectively, with 20 bases between them. This CDR3 spans 15 amino acids. CDR3 sequence: CASSESRELQWTQYF. The CDR3 DNA sequence: TGTGCCAGCAGTGAGTCCCGGGAGCTTCAATGGACCCAGTACTTC.

A few counts support this clonotype. The J gene is TRBJ2-1, the V gene TRBV5-1; D might be TRBD1 (6 bases). This CDR3 has 17 residues. V lost 4 bases, J lost 9 bases, and 26 bases lay in between. Per the germline V gene, CDR1 is SGHRS and CDR2 is YFSETQ. The CDR3 reads CASSPDPQGAFGREQFF. The CDR3 bases are TGCGCCAGCAGCCCCGATCCACAGGGAGCATTTGGGCGTGAGCAGTTCTTC.

This clonotype was detected a few times. This chain uses TRBV12-3 or TRBV12-4 with TRBJ1-3; D is perhaps TRBD1 (5 bases). The ends were cut back, 1 base at V and 4 bases at J, with 11 bases in the middle. The CDR3 sequence is 15 residues long. The CDR3 is CASSLVTGLGNTIYF. As DNA, the CDR3 is TGTGCCAGCAGTTTAGTAACAGGACTGGGAAACACCATATATTTT.

At least ten counts were recorded for this clonotype. The chain couples TRBV20-1 to TRBJ2-5; 7 bases fit TRBD1. Germline assignment: CDR1 DFQATT and CDR2 SNEGSKA (reference sequence). The CDR3 totals 14 residues. After removal of 6 bases from V and 5 bases from J, the junction contained 12 bases not matched to a gene. CDR3 protein: CSATGQDERETQYF. CDR3 sequence (DNA): TGCAGTGCAACTGGACAGGACGAACGGGAGACCCAGTACTTC.

The chain is built from TRBV12-3 or TRBV12-4 and TRBJ2-3, with TRBD2 matching 9 bases. Trimming took 6 bases from V and 5 from J; bases not matched to a gene: 12. The CDR3 is 16 amino acids. CDR3 DNA sequence: TGTGCCAGCAGCCCTAGCGGGACGGTGATGGTAGATACGCAGTATTTT. Protein product: CASSPSGTVMVDTQYF.

CDR3: CASSSDAGTEAFF. In nucleotides, the CDR3 is TGTGCCAGCAGCTCGGACGCGGGAACTGAAGCTTTCTTT. The chain couples TRBV11-2 to TRBJ1-1; D not certain. The CDR3 totals 13 residues. Germline-derived CDR1 and CDR2 are SGHAT and FQNNGV. Trimming took 4 bases from V and 5 from J, leaving 11 bases between them. The full variable domain, its missing parts supplied by reference TRBV11-2 and TRBJ1-1, is EAGVAQSPRYKIIEKRQSVAFWCNPISGHATLYWYQQILGQGPKLLIQFQNNGVVDDSQLPKDRFSAERLKGVDSTLKIQPAKLEDSAVYLCASSSDAGTEAFFGQGTRLTVV.

This clonotype has more than one count but fewer than ten. The chain joins TRBV29-1 to TRBJ2-2; D is unresolved. This CDR3 spans 12 amino acids. Deletions cut 4 bases from V and 5 bases from J, with 8 bases between. Germline lookup yields CDR1 SQVTM and CDR2 ANQGSEA. Written as DNA, the CDR3 is TGCAGCGTTGGTTTTGGTACCGGGGAGCTGTTTTTT. The encoded protein is CSVGFGTGELFF.

The V call is TRBV28, the J call TRBJ2-1; the match to TRBD2 covers 8 bases. The germline gives CDR1 MDHEN, CDR2 SYDVKM. Losses at the gene ends were 3 bases for V and 3 bases for J; bases not matched to a gene: 1. The CDR3 loop spans 14 amino acids. The CDR3 coding sequence is TGTGCCAGCAGTTTTAGCGGGAACTACAATGAGCAGTTCTTC. Translated: CASSFSGNYNEQFF.

The chain joins TRBV7-2 to TRBJ2-2, with 8 bases that match TRBD2. Trimming removed 5 bases from V and 3 bases from J; junction bases left unmatched: 5. Germline values: CDR1 SGHTA, CDR2 FQGNSA. This CDR3 contains 15 residues. The CDR3 DNA sequence: TGTGCCAGCAGCACGGGACTAGGGGACACCGGGGAGCTGTTTTTT. This gives the protein CASSTGLGDTGELFF.

This chain uses TRBV5-1 with TRBJ2-3, with a weak D call TRBD2 (5 bases). Between the trimmed V and J ends, which lost 4 bases and 4 bases, there was a span of 13 bases. Germline V gene sequence: CDR1 SGHRS, CDR2 YFSETQ. This CDR3 has 14 residues. The CDR3 DNA reads TGCGCCAGCAGCCAAGCGGTTGGCCCAGATACGCAGTATTTT. This codes for CASSQAVGPDTQYF.

This clonotype appeared a few times. The chain recombines TRBV27 with TRBJ2-7; 8 bases are shared with TRBD1. This CDR3 has 16 amino acids. The V gene end was trimmed by 5 bases and the J gene end by 6 bases; junction bases not matched to a gene: 15. CDR1 MNHEY and CDR2 SMNVEV come from the germline V gene (reference sequence). In nucleotides, the CDR3 is TGTGCCAGCAGTCAAGGAACCCGGACAGGGCTGGGCGAGCAGTACTTC. Protein: CASSQGTRTGLGEQYF.

The V gene is TRBV12-3 or TRBV12-4, the J gene TRBJ1-1; 7 positions agree with TRBD1. The junction had 11 bases not matched to a gene; V was cut back by 11 bases and J by 11 bases. The CDR3 consists of 11 residues. The CDR3 DNA sequence: TGTGCCTCGGCAGGGGGGACAGAGGCTTTCTTT. It specifies CASAGGTEAFF.

V gene TRBV7-2 combines with J gene TRBJ2-5, with D tentatively TRBD2 (6 bases). Between the trimmed V and J ends, which lost 0 bases and 3 bases, there was a span of 17 bases. The CDR3 has 17 residues. Per the germline V gene, CDR1 is SGHTA and CDR2 is FQGNSA. The CDR3 region has the DNA TGTGCCAGCAGCTTAGCGTACGGTAGCGGATATAAAGAGACCCAGTACTTC. Its translation: CASSLAYGSGYKETQYF. Looking up the rest from reference TRBV7-2 and TRBJ2-5 gives the full variable domain: GAGVSQSPSNKVTEKGKDVELRCDPISGHTALYWYRQSLGQGLEFLIYFQGNSAPDKSGLPSDRFSAERTGGSVSTLTIQRTQQEDSAVYLCASSLAYGSGYKETQYFGPGTRLLVL.

The V call is TRBV11-2, the J call TRBJ2-1; 8 nucleotides line up with TRBD1. CDR3 length equals 11 residues. J lost 16 bases, V lost 4 bases, and 6 bases had no gene match. Germline CDR1 reads SGHAT; CDR2 reads FQNNGV. In nucleotides, the CDR3 is TGTGCCAGCAGCTATCGGACAGGGCTATTCTTC. Residues: CASSYRTGLFF.

This clonotype was picked up a small number of times. The chain couples TRBV12-3 or TRBV12-4 to TRBJ2-1, with 9 bases aligning to TRBD1. The CDR3 runs to 19 residues. The ends lost 4 bases at V and 0 bases at J; junction bases unmatched: 13. As DNA, the CDR3 is TGTGCCAGCAGTTCGTCCCGGGACAGGGAAAGGAACTCCTACAATGAGCAGTTCTTC. This sequence encodes CASSSSRDRERNSYNEQFF.

This chain links TRBV7-2 with TRBJ2-1; D unresolved. The CDR3 sequence is 13 residues long. Germline V gene lookup returns CDR1 SGHTA and CDR2 FQGNSA. Trimming removed 4 bases from V and 6 bases from J, with 10 bases in between. Here the CDR3 DNA reads TGTGCCAGCAGCTCGAAGAGCGTCAATGAGCAGTTCTTC. Translated, it gives CASSSKSVNEQFF. The variable domain in full, completed from reference TRBV7-2 and TRBJ2-1, reads GAGVSQSPSNKVTEKGKDVELRCDPISGHTALYWYRQSLGQGLEFLIYFQGNSAPDKSGLPSDRFSAERTGGSVSTLTIQRTQQEDSAVYLCASSSKSVNEQFFGPGTRLTVL.

This clonotype has only a few counts. The chain links TRBV3-1 to TRBJ2-3; TRBD1 matches at 7 bases. V gave up 2 bases and J gave up 0 bases; unmatched junction bases: 8. The CDR3 loop spans 17 amino acids. Germline CDR1 LGHDT, CDR2 YNNKEL (reference sequence). The CDR3 DNA follows: TGTGCCAGCAGCCAAAACGCACCGGGACAGAGCACAGATACGCAGTATTTT. Amino acids: CASSQNAPGQSTDTQYF.

The CDR3 region has the DNA TGTGCCAGCAGCTTCTTCACGGATGGGGAGCAGTTCTTC. Its translation is CASSFFTDGEQFF. This chain connects TRBV7-2 to TRBJ2-1, with unresolved D. This CDR3 is 13 amino acids long. Germline V CDR1 and CDR2: SGHTA, FQGNSA. V was pared by 3 bases and J by 10 bases, with 13 bases between.

In this sample, this clonotype turned up a few times. The chain employs TRBV7-2 and TRBJ2-5; the D gene is possibly TRBD2 (5 bases). Trimming shortened V by 8 bases and J by 5 bases, and 12 bases separated the two germline ends. CDR1 and CDR2 from the germline V gene are SGHTA and FQGNSA. CDR3 size: 12 residues. CDR3 loop: CASGLGLETQYF. For the CDR3, the DNA is TGTGCCAGCGGACTGGGCTTGGAGACCCAGTACTTC.

This clonotype occurred a few times. The chain joins TRBV24-1 to TRBJ1-1; perhaps TRBD1 as D (5 bases). This CDR3 region has 13 residues. Germline loops: CDR1 KGHDR, CDR2 SFDVKD. V was pared by 4 bases and J by 4 bases, with 9 bases between. CDR3 residues: CATSDQTVTEAFF. The CDR3 DNA reads as TGTGCCACCAGTGACCAGACAGTCACTGAAGCTTTCTTT.

The chain uses TRBV6-5 and TRBJ2-7, with D unresolved. CDR1 MNHEY and CDR2 SVGAGI come from the germline V gene. The CDR3 totals 14 residues. V shed 2 bases and J shed 1 base, with 9 bases lying between them. CDR3 sequence reads: CASSYPPASYEQYF. In nucleotides, the CDR3 is TGTGCCAGCAGTTACCCCCCAGCTTCCTACGAGCAGTACTTC.

The chain couples TRBV7-9 to TRBJ2-7; TRBD1 might be the D (5 bases). The CDR3 spans 16 residues. CDR1 and CDR2 from the germline V gene are SEHNR and FQNEAQ (reference sequence). V was pared by 5 bases and J by 0 bases, with 17 bases between. CDR3 sequence reads: CASSPSGRKSSYEQYF. The CDR3 DNA sequence: TGTGCCAGCAGCCCGTCAGGGCGGAAGAGCTCCTACGAGCAGTACTTC.

This clonotype has just a few counts. This chain uses TRBV5-1 with TRBJ1-2; 9 bases agree with TRBD1. With 1 base clipped from V and 5 bases from J, the junction kept 9 bases outside the gene matches. CDR1 and CDR2 from the germline V gene are SGHRS and YFSETQ. The CDR3 is 16 amino acids. The CDR3 reads CASSLQQGQGRYGYTF. DNA for the CDR3: TGCGCCAGCAGCTTGCAACAGGGACAGGGAAGATATGGCTACACCTTC.